The next 3 T cell receptor beta chains were all read from a single sample in a study of shared clonotypes between healthy human individuals. The data were produced by immunoSEQ multiplex PCR, yet TCRdb's version contains in-frame clones alone and is incomplete. The sample carries 700,000 to 950,000 clones, 96% recorded once. Naivety among CD8 cells was defined by CD45RO negativity and positive CCR7 selection, thereby excluding terminally differentiated effector memory CD45RA+ cells. Sequencing used naive CD8+ T cells sorted from blood. These receptors came from a man aged 25-45 years in good health.

This chain connects TRBV29-1 to TRBJ1-4; D is perhaps TRBD1 (6 bases). The V end lost 1 base, the J end lost 8 bases, and 20 bases lay between the germline ends. The germline CDR1 and CDR2 sequences are SQVTM and ANQGSEA. This CDR3 spans 16 amino acids. The CDR3 DNA follows: TGCAGCGTTGAAGGCGGTAGGGGGAGGGTAGGAGAAAAACTGTTTTTT. Residues: CSVEGGRGRVGEKLFF.

The rearrangement joins TRBV6-5 to TRBJ1-5; TRBD1 aligns across 7 bases. Germline-derived CDR1 and CDR2 are MNHEY and SVGAGI. The CDR3 runs to 13 residues. Losses at the gene ends were 8 bases for V and 3 bases for J; bases not matched to a gene: 4. The CDR3 nucleotides are TGTGCCAGCCAAGGACAGGACAATCAGCCCCAGCATTTT. Translation: CASQGQDNQPQHF.

J is TRBJ2-7 and V is TRBV5-5, with D uncertain. Trimming removed 2 bases at V and 1 base at J, with 10 bases between. The CDR3 consists of 14 residues. Germline V gives CDR1 SGHKS, CDR2 YYEKEE (reference sequence). DNA for the CDR3: TGTGCCAGCAGCTTATTGACGTTTTCCTACGAGCAGTACTTC. Translated, it gives CASSLLTFSYEQYF.